This T cell receptor (beta chain) was recovered during a study of blood T cell repertoires in COVID-19. Turning to the study itself: COVID-19 samples collected from the United States, Italy and Spain covered acute and convalescent phases. The analysed material was cDNA or gDNA that came from T cells, B-cell-depleted T cells, or PBMCs.

How the authors handled the data: By means of reference gene primer amplification, nucleated cell counts were estimated. Measured with immunoSEQ multiplex PCR; TCRdb has only the in-frame clones, and not every one. The DNA gave D and trimming, while V, J and clone size come from that table. The table records 130,000 to 150,000 clones, approximately 80% of them present only once. V lost 1 base, J lost 2 bases, and 6 bases lay in between. The V gene's germline CDR1 is SGHVS and CDR2 FQNEAQ. There are 13 residues in the CDR3. This clonotype originated in a woman between 50 and 59 years old with acute or convalescent COVID-19. This chain joins TRBV7-8 and TRBJ2-7; D uncertain. Input material: peripheral blood. Here the CDR3 reads CASSLGRTYEQYF. CDR3 nucleotide sequence: TGTGCCAGCAGCTTAGGCAGAACCTACGAGCAGTACTTC.